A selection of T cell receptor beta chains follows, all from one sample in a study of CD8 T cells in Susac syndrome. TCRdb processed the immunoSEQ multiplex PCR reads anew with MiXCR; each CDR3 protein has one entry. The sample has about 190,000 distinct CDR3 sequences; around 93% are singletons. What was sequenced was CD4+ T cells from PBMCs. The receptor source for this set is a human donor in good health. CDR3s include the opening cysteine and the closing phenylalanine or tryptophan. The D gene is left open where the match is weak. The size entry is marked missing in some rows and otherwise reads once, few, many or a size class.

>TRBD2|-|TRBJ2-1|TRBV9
CASSVGPASGEQFF
TGTGCCAGCAGCGTAGGTCCGGCTAGCGGTGAGCAGTTCTTC
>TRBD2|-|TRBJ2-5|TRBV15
CASKAGGQETQYF
TGTGCCAGCAAGGCCGGGGGGCAAGAGACCCAGTACTTC
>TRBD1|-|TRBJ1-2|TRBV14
CASSLRQGARGFGSYTF
TGTGCCAGCAGCCTGAGACAGGGGGCGCGGGGATTCGGTAGCTACACCTTC
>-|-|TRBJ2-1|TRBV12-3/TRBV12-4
CASSLGAVEQFF
TGTGCCAGCAGCCTAGGGGCTGTTGAGCAGTTCTTC
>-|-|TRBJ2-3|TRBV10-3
CAITRGNLTDTQYF
TGTGCCATCACCCGGGGGAACCTCACAGATACGCAGTATTTT
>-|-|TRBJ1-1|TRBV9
CASSVNPSHGTEAFF
TGTGCCAGCAGCGTAAATCCCAGTCATGGCACTGAAGCTTTCTTT
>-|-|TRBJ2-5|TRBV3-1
CASSQETYRETQYF
TGTGCCAGCAGCCAAGAGACTTACCGAGAGACCCAGTACTTC
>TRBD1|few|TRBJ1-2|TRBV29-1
CSAGQGTNYGYTF
TGCAGTGCCGGACAGGGGACTAACTATGGCTACACCTTC
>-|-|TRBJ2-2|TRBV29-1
CSAHASGSSTGELFF
TGCAGCGCTCATGCCTCGGGATCGAGCACCGGGGAGCTGTTTTTT
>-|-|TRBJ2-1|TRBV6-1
CASTQRTVIHNEQFF
TGTGCCAGCACCCAGAGGACAGTAATTCACAATGAGCAGTTCTTC
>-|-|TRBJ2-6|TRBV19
CASSIRQGRSGANVLIF
TGTGCCAGTAGTATACGTCAGGGGCGATCCGGGGCCAACGTCCTGATTTTC
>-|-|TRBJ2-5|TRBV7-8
CASSRPDRYFQETQYF
TGTGCCAGCAGCCGCCCTGACAGATACTTCCAAGAGACCCAGTACTTC
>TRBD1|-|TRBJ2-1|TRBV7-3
CASSHDRGTYNEQFF
TGTGCCAGCAGCCACGACAGGGGAACCTACAATGAGCAGTTCTTC
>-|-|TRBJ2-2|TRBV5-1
CASSLVTGNSGELFF
TGCGCCAGCAGCTTGGTTACAGGGAACTCGGGGGAGCTGTTTTTT
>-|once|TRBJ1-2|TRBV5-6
CASSPVGTEANYGYTF
TGTGCCAGCAGCCCCGTTGGCACAGAAGCTAACTATGGCTACACCTTC
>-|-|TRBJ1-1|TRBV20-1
CSARDGGRGGNTEAFF
TGCAGTGCTAGAGATGGCGGGCGGGGGGGGAACACTGAAGCTTTCTTT
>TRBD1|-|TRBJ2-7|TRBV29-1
CSVGRTGLVNEQYF
TGCAGCGTTGGTAGGACAGGGTTAGTCAACGAGCAGTACTTC
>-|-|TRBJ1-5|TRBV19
CASSPPWQLLNQPQHF
TGTGCCAGTAGTCCTCCTTGGCAGCTACTCAATCAGCCCCAGCATTTT
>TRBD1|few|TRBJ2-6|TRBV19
CASSPTGAGANVLTF
TGTGCCAGTAGCCCTACAGGGGCTGGGGCCAACGTCCTGACTTTC
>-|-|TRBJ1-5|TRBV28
CASSLSQGNNQPQHF
TGTGCCAGCAGTTTATCGCAGGGCAACAATCAGCCCCAGCATTTT
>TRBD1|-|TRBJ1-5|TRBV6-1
CASSETRGDQPQHF
TGTGCCAGCAGTGAAACCAGGGGGGATCAGCCCCAGCATTTT
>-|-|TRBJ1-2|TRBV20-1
CSAPLPGNYGYTF
TGCAGTGCTCCGCTACCGGGGAACTATGGCTACACCTTC
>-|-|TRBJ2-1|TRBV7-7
CASSLDSYSPYNEQFF
TGTGCTAGCAGCTTAGATTCGTACAGCCCCTACAATGAGCAGTTCTTC
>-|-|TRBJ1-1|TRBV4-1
CASSLSDGRYTEAFF
TGCGCCAGCAGCCTGAGTGACGGACGGTACACTGAAGCTTTCTTT
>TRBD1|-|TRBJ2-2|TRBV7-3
CASSLMGTGFAGELFF
TGTGCCAGCAGCTTAATGGGGACAGGGTTTGCCGGGGAGCTGTTTTTT
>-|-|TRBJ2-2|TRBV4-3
CASSQDNPFGGSVAGELFF
TGCGCCAGCAGCCAAGATAATCCGTTTGGGGGGTCGGTCGCCGGGGAGCTGTTTTTT
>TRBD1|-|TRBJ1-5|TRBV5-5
CASSPTGGDQPQHF
TGTGCCAGCAGCCCTACAGGGGGAGATCAGCCCCAGCATTTT
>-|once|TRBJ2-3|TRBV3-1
CASSHTGRWREDTQYF
TGTGCCAGCAGCCACACGGGACGCTGGAGAGAAGATACGCAGTATTTT
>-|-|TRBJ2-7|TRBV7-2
CASSPRQTYEQYF
TGTGCCAGCAGCCCAAGACAGACCTACGAGCAGTACTTC
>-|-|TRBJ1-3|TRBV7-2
CASSLIPKFWGGPENTIYF
TGTGCCAGCAGCCTTATTCCCAAGTTTTGGGGTGGGCCTGAAAACACCATATATTTT
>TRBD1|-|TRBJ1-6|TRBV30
CAWSLDRVSPLHF
TGTGCCTGGAGTCTTGACAGGGTTTCACCCCTCCACTTT
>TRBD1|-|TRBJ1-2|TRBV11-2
CASSPGFKTGARSYGYTF
TGTGCCAGCAGCCCTGGCTTTAAGACAGGGGCCCGGTCCTATGGCTACACCTTC
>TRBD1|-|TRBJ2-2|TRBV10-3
CAISSGTGTGELFF
TGTGCCATCAGTTCCGGGACAGGGACCGGGGAGCTGTTTTTT
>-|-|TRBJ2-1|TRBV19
CASRVRGAYDEQFF
TGTGCCAGTAGGGTCCGGGGGGCCTACGATGAGCAGTTCTTC
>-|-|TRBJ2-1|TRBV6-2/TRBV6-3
CASSRRGKGALSDEQFF
TGTGCCAGCAGCCGGAGGGGTAAAGGGGCATTAAGCGATGAGCAGTTCTTC
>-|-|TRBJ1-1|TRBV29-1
CSVAGTVNTEAFF
TGCAGCGTTGCTGGGACGGTGAACACTGAAGCTTTCTTT
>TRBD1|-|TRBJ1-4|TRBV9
CASSVSGTGNEKLFF
TGTGCCAGCAGCGTCTCCGGGACAGGCAATGAAAAACTGTTTTTT
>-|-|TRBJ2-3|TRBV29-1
CSASQQGSSTDTQYF
TGCAGCGCCTCACAACAGGGTTCTAGCACAGATACGCAGTATTTT
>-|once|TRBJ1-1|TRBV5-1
CASSFQRGRSMNTEAFF
TGCGCCAGCAGCTTCCAGCGGGGGCGGTCCATGAACACTGAAGCTTTCTTT
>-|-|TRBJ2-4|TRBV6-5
CASSPSLLGNIQYF
TGTGCCAGCAGTCCTTCCCTGCTGGGGAACATTCAGTACTTC
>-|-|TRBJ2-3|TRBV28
CASRLGQSTDTQYF
TGTGCCAGCAGACTCGGACAGTCCACAGATACGCAGTATTTT
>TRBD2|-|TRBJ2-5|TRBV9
CASSARGGAIGETQYF
TGTGCCAGCAGCGCCCGCGGGGGGGCGATCGGAGAGACCCAGTACTTC
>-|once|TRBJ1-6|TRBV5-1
CASSIPGGRNSPLHF
TGCGCCAGCAGCATACCTGGGGGTAGGAATTCACCCCTCCACTTT
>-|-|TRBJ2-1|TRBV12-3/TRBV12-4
CATNREQFF
TGTGCCACCAACAGGGAGCAGTTCTTC
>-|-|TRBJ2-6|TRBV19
CASSRLNRAGANVLTF
TGTGCCAGTAGCCGCTTAAACAGGGCTGGGGCCAACGTCCTGACTTTC
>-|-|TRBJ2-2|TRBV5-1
CASSLDIPGTGELFF
TGCGCCAGCAGCTTGGATATCCCGGGCACCGGGGAGCTGTTTTTT
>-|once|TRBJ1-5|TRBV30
CAWRTDGNQPQHF
TGTGCCTGGAGGACGGATGGCAATCAGCCCCAGCATTTT
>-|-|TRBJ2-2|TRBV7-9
CASSLTLGYTSGELFF
TGTGCCAGCAGCTTGACGTTGGGGTACACCTCCGGGGAGCTGTTTTTT
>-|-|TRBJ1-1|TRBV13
CASSAYRAAMNTEAFF
TGTGCCAGCAGCGCCTACAGGGCCGCAATGAACACTGAAGCTTTCTTT
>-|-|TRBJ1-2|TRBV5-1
CASSLVSGLGYTF
TGCGCCAGCAGCTTGGTCTCAGGTTTAGGCTACACCTTC
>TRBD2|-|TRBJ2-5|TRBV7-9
CASSLGSGTSGQETQYF
TGTGCCAGCAGCCTCGGCTCCGGGACTAGCGGCCAAGAGACCCAGTACTTC
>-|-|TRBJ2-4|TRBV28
CASSLPGLGKNIQYF
TGTGCCAGCAGTTTGCCCGGACTCGGCAAAAACATTCAGTACTTC
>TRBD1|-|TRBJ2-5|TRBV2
CASGGQGLLETQYF
TGTGCCAGCGGGGGACAGGGCCTTTTGGAGACCCAGTACTTC
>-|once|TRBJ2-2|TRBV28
CASGRGYPSTGELFF
TGTGCCAGCGGCCGAGGGTACCCCTCCACCGGGGAGCTGTTTTTT
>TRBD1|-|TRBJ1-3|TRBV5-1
CASSLDRGPGNTIYF
TGCGCCAGCAGTTTGGACAGGGGACCTGGAAACACCATATATTTT
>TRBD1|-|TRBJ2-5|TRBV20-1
CSAEQGAGETQYF
TGCAGTGCTGAACAGGGGGCGGGAGAGACCCAGTACTTC
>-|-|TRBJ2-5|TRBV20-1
CSAKGLQETQYF
TGCAGTGCTAAAGGGCTCCAAGAGACCCAGTACTTC
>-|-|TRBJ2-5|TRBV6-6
CASSYFETQYF
TGTGCCAGCAGTTACTTTGAGACCCAGTACTTC
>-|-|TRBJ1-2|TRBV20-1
CSAGGDVYGYTF
TGCAGTGCAGGGGGGGATGTCTATGGCTACACCTTC